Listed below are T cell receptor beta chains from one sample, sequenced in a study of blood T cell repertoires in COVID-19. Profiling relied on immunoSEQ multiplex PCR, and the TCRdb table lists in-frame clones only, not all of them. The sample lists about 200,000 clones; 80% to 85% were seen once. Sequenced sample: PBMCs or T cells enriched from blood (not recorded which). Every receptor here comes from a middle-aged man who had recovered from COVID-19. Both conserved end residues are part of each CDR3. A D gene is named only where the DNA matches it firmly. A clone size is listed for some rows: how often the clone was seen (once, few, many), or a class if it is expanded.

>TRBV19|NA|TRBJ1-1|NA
TGTGCCAGTAGCCCCGCCCCCGGGGGGCACACTGAAGCTTTCTTT
CASSPAPGGHTEAFF
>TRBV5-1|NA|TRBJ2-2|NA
TGCGCCAGCAGTCGGAACACCGGGGAGCTGTTTTTT
CASSRNTGELFF
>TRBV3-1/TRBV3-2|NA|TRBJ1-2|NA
TGTGCCAGCAGCCAAGAGGGATGGGAAGGGGCGGTAGAAGGCTACACCTTC
CASSQEGWEGAVEGYTF
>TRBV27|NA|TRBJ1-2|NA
TGTGCCAGCAGTTTAACAGGGATCAAAAACTATGGCTACACCTTC
CASSLTGIKNYGYTF
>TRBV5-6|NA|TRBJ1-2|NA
TGTGCCAGCAGCTGGGGGGTAGAAGGCTATGGCTACACCTTC
CASSWGVEGYGYTF
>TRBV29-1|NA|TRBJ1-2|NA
TGCAGCGTAGGGAGATCTAACTATGGCTACACCTTC
CSVGRSNYGYTF
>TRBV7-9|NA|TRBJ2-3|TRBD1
TGTGCCAGCAGCCCAGGGACAGGAAGAACAGATACGCAGTATTTT
CASSPGTGRTDTQYF
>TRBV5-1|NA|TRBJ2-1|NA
TGCGCCAGCAGCTTGCGCCAGGGACTGTATGGTGAGCAGTTCTTC
CASSLRQGLYGEQFF
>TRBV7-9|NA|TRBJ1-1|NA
TGTGCCAGCAGCACCAAACGCAGGGGAGTTGAAGCTTTCTTT
CASSTKRRGVEAFF
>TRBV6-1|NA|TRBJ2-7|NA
TGTGCCAGCAGTGAGGCCGGGACAATGCTTCTGTCCTACGAGCAGTACTTC
CASSEAGTMLLSYEQYF
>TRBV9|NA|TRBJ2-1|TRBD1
TGTGCCAGCAGCTTTCCGGGACAGGGATATGAGCAGTTCTTC
CASSFPGQGYEQFF
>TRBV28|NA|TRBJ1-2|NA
TGTGCCAGCAGTTTATCCGAGACAACATTTAAGGGCTACACCTTC
CASSLSETTFKGYTF
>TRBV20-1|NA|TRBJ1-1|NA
TGCAGTGCCTCGGGGGTCACTGAAGCTTTCTTT
CSASGVTEAFF
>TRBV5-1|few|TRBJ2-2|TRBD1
TGCGCCAGCAGGGACCGGGACAGGGGGTCCGGGGAGCTGTTTTTT
CASRDRDRGSGELFF
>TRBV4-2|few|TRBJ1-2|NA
TGTGCCAGCAGGCTGGAGGTTGGGGGCTACACCTTC
CASRLEVGGYTF
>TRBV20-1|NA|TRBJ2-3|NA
TGCAGTGCTAGTCGGGGGGCAGTTACAGATACGCAGTATTTT
CSASRGAVTDTQYF
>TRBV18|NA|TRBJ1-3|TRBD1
TGTGCCAGCTCACCGGCCAGGGACAGGGGGCCCGGAAACACCATATATTTT
CASSPARDRGPGNTIYF
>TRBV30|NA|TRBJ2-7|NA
TGTGCCTGGAATAAAAGAGGGGGCTCCTACGAGCAGTACTTC
CAWNKRGGSYEQYF
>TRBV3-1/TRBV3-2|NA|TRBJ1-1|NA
TGTGCCAGCAGCCATGAGGGAAACACTGAAGCTTTCTTT
CASSHEGNTEAFF
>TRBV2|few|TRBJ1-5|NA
TGTGCCAGCAGTGACAGGGATTGGGATCAGCCCCAGCATTTT
CASSDRDWDQPQHF
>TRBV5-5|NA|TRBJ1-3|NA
TGTGCCAGCAGCCAGACGGACATCTCTGGAAACACCATATATTTT
CASSQTDISGNTIYF
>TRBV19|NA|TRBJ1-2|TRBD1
TGTGCCAGTAGTATAGGGGCCGGGACAGGGGATTACGGCTACACCTTC
CASSIGAGTGDYGYTF
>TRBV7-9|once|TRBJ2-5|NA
TGTGCCAGCAGCCACCAAGATGGGGCCGAGACCCAGTACTTC
CASSHQDGAETQYF
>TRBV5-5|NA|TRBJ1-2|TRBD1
TGTGCCAGCAGCTCACGAGGGGGCCGCCCTATTCAAGGCTCTGGCTACACCTTC
CASSSRGGRPIQGSGYTF
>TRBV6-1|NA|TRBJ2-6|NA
TGTGCCAGCAGTGAAGGGACAGCAGGGGCCAACGTCCTGACTTTC
CASSEGTAGANVLTF
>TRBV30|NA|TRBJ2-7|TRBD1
TGTGCCTGGAGTCCCGGGACAGGGTTTCTCGAGCAGTACTTC
CAWSPGTGFLEQYF